This T cell receptor beta chain was profiled in a study of T cells in Graves' hyperthyroidism and ophthalmopathy (dated by TCRdb to about 2019). In the study overall: Peripheral blood was sampled at the time of initial diagnosis, prior to any treatment. TCR V-J signatures able to tell the groups apart were searched for in a discovery cohort of some 97 patients, of whom over 40 had Graves' ophthalmopathy and roughly 57 had stable Graves' hyperthyroidism. Whether ophthalmopathy could be predicted prospectively was tested in an independent validation cohort made up of 18 hyperthyroidism patients plus 17 patients who later progressed to ophthalmopathy. The roughly 99 discovery patients were divided at random into training and test sets in a 7:3 ratio. In addition, the study compared T-cell repertoires in thyroid tissue and in blood from about 6 Graves' hyperthyroidism patients. After blood sampling, hyperthyroidism patients were treated with methimazole at a starting dose of 30 mg daily, and ophthalmopathy patients were treated with high-dose intravenous methylprednisolone. According to the paper, TCR Vbeta CDR3 sequencing was carried out on over 130 peripheral blood samples, which came from 40 to 45 ophthalmopathy, 70 to 80 hyperthyroidism and some 17 progressor patients. The investigation overall reported the following: No statistical method was used to set the sample size in advance, and investigators knew the group allocation. In cross-validation, a model built on a 13 V-J signature told ophthalmopathy apart from stable hyperthyroidism with about 90% sensitivity and 81% to 82% specificity, and in testing the same model reached 80%/75%. In validation, the model predicted progression to ophthalmopathy with over 65% sensitivity and 72.22% specificity, a median of about 6.7 months before onset. Most expanded thyroid clonotypes (frequency above 0.001) were also found in blood, which suggests that blood repertoires may mirror thyroid immune responses.

This clonotype turned up a few times. Its antigen remains undetermined. Within one base of it there is no much larger clone, and no base qualities were kept. TCR beta CDR3 regions were amplified from RNA transcripts. The first round of RT-PCR for the TCR CDR3 was performed with the HTBI primer set and the Qiagen OneStep RT-PCR kit. The libraries were constructed in a second round of multiplex PCR and then size-selected and purified. Libraries were sequenced paired-end with 100 bp reads on an Illumina HiSeq2000. For the original study's pipeline: SOAPnuke was used to process the raw data, with reads discarded if the reads contained adapters or uncalled bases, had a mean Phred below 15, or lacked an exact constant-primer or identifier match. COPE v1.2.5 was used to merge the high-quality paired reads, and each unique nucleotide sequence was defined as a clonotype. MiTCR v1.1 was used to align the clonotypes against IMGT TRBV, TRBD and TRBJ reference segments. The analysis included only V-J combinations with a frequency above 0.0001, which together covered approximately 99% of the repertoires. A TCS score was defined as the ratio between F50 (clonal expansion) and ExV (chaos), using BLOSUM62-based TCRdist between CDR3 peptides within each V-J. Welch's t-statistics and random forest reduced 500 to 550 V-J features to 13, which were used in a naive Bayes classifier (R e1071). TCRdb ran its own pipeline on the public reads, namely fastp trimming at Q25 and MiXCR clone calling, and kept in-frame beta chains. Each entry merges the rows of one CDR3 protein and shows their most common DNA and genes. The V and J calls, along with clone size, are taken from TCRdb and not from the paper's own processing. The sample table shows 400,000 to 450,000 distinct CDR3 sequences, and roughly 14% are seen once. Of the sample, roughly an eighth falls within the top ten clones.

In the ophthalmopathy patients, disease was moderately to severely active, with a Clinical Activity Score of 3 or more, a NOSPECS grade of 4 or more, and a duration of less than 3 months. The study excluded patients with uncontrolled infections, other autoimmune diseases, pregnancy or lactation. Diagnoses were established on the basis of clinical symptoms, serum thyroxine and TRAb, thyroid ultrasound, and orbital computed tomography. Ficoll-Paque density gradient centrifugation was used to isolate PBMCs from 8 to 10 ml of fresh peripheral blood. Total RNA was extracted with Trizol reagent, and quality was checked on an Agilent 2100 Bioanalyzer. Source material: blood. The sequence came from a man between 18 and 29 years old with Graves' ophthalmopathy.

CDR3 protein: CAWGASRTGASEDTQYF. The DNA sequence follows: TGTGCCTGGGGGGCTAGTAGGACAGGGGCATCAGAGGACACGCAGTATTTT. The sequence is built from TRBV30 and TRBJ2-3; 9 bases in the middle match TRBD1. Its CDR3 holds 17 amino acids, cysteine through phenylalanine. Only CDR3 DNA is held: 51 bases, read in frame from base 1. At the junction V is shortened by 5 bases and J by 9 bases; bases outside the gene matches: 21. The germline V gene (reference sequence) yields GTSNPN for CDR1 and SVGIG for CDR2.